The T cell receptor (beta chain) under discussion was sequenced for a study of blood T cell repertoires in COVID-19. Study-wide context: Acute and convalescent COVID-19 specimens originated in the United States, Italy and Spain. The cDNA or gDNA used as material had been derived from T cells, B-cell-depleted T cells, or PBMCs.

Germline-derived CDR1 and CDR2 are KGHSH and LQKENI. This CDR3 spans 14 amino acids. Trimming took off 2 bases at V and 3 bases at J, with 11 bases between the two ends. Authors' analysis steps: Nucleated cell counts were estimated from reference gene primer amplification. Some clones are missing from TCRdb's copy, which holds only in-frame ones; the method was immunoSEQ multiplex PCR. V, J and clone size reflect that table, while D and trimming were determined from the DNA. The sample lists about 230,000 clones, approximately 81% occurring once. The source material was peripheral blood. The chain employs TRBV18 and TRBJ2-7; D is ambiguous. The TCR sequence derives from a woman at least 80 years old with active or convalescent COVID-19. CDR3 in amino acids: CASSPSRGDYEQYF. CDR3 nucleotides: TGTGCCAGCTCACCATCCCGCGGAGACTACGAGCAGTACTTC.